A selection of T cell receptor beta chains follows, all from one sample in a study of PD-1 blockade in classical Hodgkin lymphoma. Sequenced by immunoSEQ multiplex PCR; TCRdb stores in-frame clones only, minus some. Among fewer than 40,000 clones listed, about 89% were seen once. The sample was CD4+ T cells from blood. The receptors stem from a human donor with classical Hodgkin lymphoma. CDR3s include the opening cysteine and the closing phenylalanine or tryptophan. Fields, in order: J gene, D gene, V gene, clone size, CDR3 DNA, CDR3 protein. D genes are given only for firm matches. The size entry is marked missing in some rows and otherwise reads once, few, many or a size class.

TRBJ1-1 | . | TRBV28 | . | TGTGCCAGCAGTGTCGCGGGAAGGCCCACTGAAGCTTTCTTT | CASSVAGRPTEAFF
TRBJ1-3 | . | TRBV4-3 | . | TGCGCCAGCAGCCAAGATGCCCGGGGGCAAGGAAACACCATATATTTT | CASSQDARGQGNTIYF
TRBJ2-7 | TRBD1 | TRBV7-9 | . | TGTGCCAGCAGCTTAGGGACAGGGGCCTACGAGCAGTACTTC | CASSLGTGAYEQYF
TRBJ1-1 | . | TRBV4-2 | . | TGTGCCAGCAGCCAAGAAGGCCAGGGGAACACTGAAGCTTTCTTT | CASSQEGQGNTEAFF
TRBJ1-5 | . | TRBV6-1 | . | TGTGCCAGCAGGACGACTTGGGGGAGCAATCAGCCCCAGCATTTT | CASRTTWGSNQPQHF
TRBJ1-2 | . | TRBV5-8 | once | TGTGCCAGCAGCTTGTTTGTCTATGGCTACACCTTC | CASSLFVYGYTF
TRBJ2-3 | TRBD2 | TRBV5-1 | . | TGCGCCAGCAGCTTGAGTAGCGGGGGAGATACGCAGTATTTT | CASSLSSGGDTQYF
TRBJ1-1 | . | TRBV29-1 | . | TGCAGCGTTGAAGGGCGGCCCCGGGGTAGCACTGAAGCTTTCTTT | CSVEGRPRGSTEAFF
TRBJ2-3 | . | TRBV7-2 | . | TGTGCCAGCGCCGAGGGCTCAGGGAAAAAATACACAGATACGCAGTATTTT | CASAEGSGKKYTDTQYF
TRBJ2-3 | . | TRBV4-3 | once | TGCGCCAGCAGCCAAGGGGAGAGGAGACGCACAGATACGCAGTATTTT | CASSQGERRRTDTQYF
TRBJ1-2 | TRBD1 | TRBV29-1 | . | TGCAGCGTTACTGGGACAGGGGGGGTCTATGGCTACACCTTC | CSVTGTGGVYGYTF
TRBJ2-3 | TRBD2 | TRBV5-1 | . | TGCGCCAGCAGCTTGAGCGCGGGAGTAGGCACAGATACGCAGTATTTT | CASSLSAGVGTDTQYF
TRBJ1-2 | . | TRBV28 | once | TGTGCCAGCAGTTTATCATTCGGGGCGGGGACGTTAAATGGCTACACCTTC | CASSLSFGAGTLNGYTF
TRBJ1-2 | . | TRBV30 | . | TGTGCCTGGAGTGTAGAACAGGGCGCTGGCTACACCTTC | CAWSVEQGAGYTF
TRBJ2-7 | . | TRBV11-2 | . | TGTGCCAGCAGCCTAGACGGGGACTTCTCCTACGAGCAGTACTTC | CASSLDGDFSYEQYF
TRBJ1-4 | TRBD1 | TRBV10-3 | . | TGTGCCATCAGACGGGGGGGACAGGCGGGAAATGAAAAACTGTTTTTT | CAIRRGGQAGNEKLFF
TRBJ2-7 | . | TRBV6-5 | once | TGTGCCAGCAGTAGGGCTAGCGAGACCTACGAGCAGTACTTC | CASSRASETYEQYF
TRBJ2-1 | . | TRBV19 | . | TGTGCCAGTAGCCCCCCCTCCGGCCTTACCTACAATGAGCAGTTCTTC | CASSPPSGLTYNEQFF
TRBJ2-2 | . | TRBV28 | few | TGTGCCAGCAGTTTAGTCGCCACAGGGGAGCTGTTTTTT | CASSLVATGELFF
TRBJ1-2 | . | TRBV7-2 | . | TGTGCCAGCAGGACTCAAATGCCCTATGGCTACACCTTC | CASRTQMPYGYTF
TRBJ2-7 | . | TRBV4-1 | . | TGCGCCAGCAGCTTATCCGGGACTCCCTACGATGAGCAGTACTTC | CASSLSGTPYDEQYF